This T cell receptor beta chain was captured by sequencing in a study of early T cells in non-severe SARS-CoV-2 infection. Study-wide results and caveats: Anti-spike CD8 responses were favored in VDJdb matching, and private and CD4 specificities were missed.

CDR1 and CDR2 from the germline V gene are SGHAT and FQNNGV. V lost 4 bases to trimming and J lost 0 bases, with 7 bases between them. The CDR3 length is 15 residues. Individual cDNA molecules received unique molecular identifiers. A single record per CDR3 protein comes from TCRdb applying MiXCR to the 5' RACE reads. Among 85,000 to 120,000 distinct CDR3 sequences listed, about an eighth were seen once. Ten or more counts support this clonotype. What it binds is unknown. This receptor was taken from an adult who was a healthcare worker with PCR-confirmed SARS-CoV-2 infection or an uninfected control (not recorded which). What was sequenced was whole blood. The chain is built from TRBV11-2 and TRBJ2-6, with unresolved D. In DNA, the CDR3 is TGTGCCAGCAGCTCTGACTTCTCTGGGGCCAACGTCCTGACTTTC. It specifies CASSSDFSGANVLTF.